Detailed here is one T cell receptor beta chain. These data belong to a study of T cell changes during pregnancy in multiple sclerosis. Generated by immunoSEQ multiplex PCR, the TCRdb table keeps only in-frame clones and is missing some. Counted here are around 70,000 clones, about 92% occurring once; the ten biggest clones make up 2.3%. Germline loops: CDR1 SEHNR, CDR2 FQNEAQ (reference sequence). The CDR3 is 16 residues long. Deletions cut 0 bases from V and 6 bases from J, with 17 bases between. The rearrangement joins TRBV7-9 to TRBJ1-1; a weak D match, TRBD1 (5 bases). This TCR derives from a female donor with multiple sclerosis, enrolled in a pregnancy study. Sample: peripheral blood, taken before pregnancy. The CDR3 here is CASSLARVGVGAEAFF. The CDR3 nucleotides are TGTGCCAGCAGCTTAGCAAGGGTAGGGGTGGGTGCTGAAGCTTTCTTT.